The 4 T cell receptor beta chains listed next were all sequenced from one sample in a study of blood T cells in healthy people across ages. Next came a second PCR, run for about 7 to 12 cycles, which used a sample-barcoded 5' primer along with a J-beta primer mix. TCRdb independently ran MiXCR on the 5' RACE reads; one entry per CDR3 protein. In the table there are over a million distinct CDR3 sequences, 35% to 45% of which are singletons. Sample: blood. These receptors all stem from a young woman in good health.

The chain has TRBV7-9 and TRBJ1-5; 7 bases are shared with TRBD1. Germline V gene lookup returns CDR1 SEHNR and CDR2 FQNEAQ (reference sequence). The CDR3 loop spans 17 amino acids. The trim removed 3 bases at V and 0 bases at J, leaving 8 bases unmatched. DNA of the CDR3: TGTGCCAGCAGCTTGACAGGGCTGGGGCATAGCAATCAGCCCCAGCATTTT. Residues: CASSLTGLGHSNQPQHF.

This chain joins TRBV20-1 and TRBJ2-7; tentatively, D is TRBD1 or TRBD2 (5 bases each). Germline CDR1 DFQATT, CDR2 SNEGSKA (reference sequence). The CDR3 totals 17 residues. Trimming shortened V by 0 bases and J by 1 base, and 19 bases separated the two germline ends. CDR3 sequence (DNA): TGCAGTGCTAGAGAGAGGACGGGACGAGCGGAATCCTACGAGCAGTACTTC. Protein: CSARERTGRAESYEQYF.

The table lists this clonotype with a few counts. The chain couples TRBV28 to TRBJ1-1; D unclear. V lost 3 bases and J lost 0, with 11 bases in between. The germline V gene encodes CDR1 MDHEN and CDR2 SYDVKM. The CDR3 has 15 amino acids. Here the CDR3 DNA reads TGTGCCAGCAGTTTCTATCCGGGCGTGAACACTGAAGCTTTCTTT. This sequence encodes CASSFYPGVNTEAFF. Drawing the rest from reference TRBV28 and TRBJ1-1, the complete variable domain is DVKVTQSSRYLVKRTGEKVFLECVQDMDHENMFWYRQDPGLGLRLIYFSYDVKMKEKGDIPEGYSVSREKKERFSLILESASTNQTSMYLCASSFYPGVNTEAFFGQGTRLTVV.

In nucleotides, the CDR3 is TGTGCCAGCAGCGCCTTTGGGGGATTCAGGGGCTACACCTTC. It specifies CASSAFGGFRGYTF. The V call is TRBV9, the J call TRBJ1-2, with D maybe TRBD1 (5 bases). The length of the CDR3 is 14 residues. The germline V and J ends were trimmed by 3 bases and 8 bases, with 17 bases remaining between them. Germline values: CDR1 SGDLS, CDR2 YYNGEE.